The 27 T cell receptor beta chains presented below share a single source sample, sequenced in a study of CD8 T cells in Susac syndrome. The RNA input was about 0.5 to 1 ug, and it was reverse transcribed with random hexamers. TCRdb reanalysed the immunoSEQ multiplex PCR reads using MiXCR and keeps one entry per CDR3 protein. This sample yields about 190,000 distinct CDR3 sequences, of which over 85% are seen a single time; around 0.096% belongs to the top ten. The sample taken for sequencing was CD4+ T cells from PBMCs. These receptors originate from a human donor in good health.

V gene TRBV7-2 combines with J gene TRBJ1-6; a possible D gene is TRBD1 (5 bases). Trimming removed 2 bases at V and 6 bases at J, with 14 bases between. Per the germline V gene, CDR1 is SGHTA and CDR2 is FQGNSA. This CDR3 comprises 16 residues. CDR3 protein: CASSLLGTVPNSPLHF. The CDR3 bases are TGTGCCAGCAGCTTACTGGGGACTGTACCTAATTCACCCCTCCACTTT. The full variable domain, with the rest looked up from reference TRBV7-2 and TRBJ1-6, is GAGVSQSPSNKVTEKGKDVELRCDPISGHTALYWYRQSLGQGLEFLIYFQGNSAPDKSGLPSDRFSAERTGGSVSTLTIQRTQQEDSAVYLCASSLLGTVPNSPLHFGNGTRLTVT.

This chain joins TRBV20-1 and TRBJ1-5; perhaps TRBD1 as D (5 bases). Germline loops: CDR1 DFQATT, CDR2 SNEGSKA (reference sequence). This CDR3 region has 15 residues. V was trimmed by 3 bases and J by 2 bases, leaving 14 bases between them. The CDR3 loop is CSASKQAGGNQPQHF. CDR3 sequence (DNA): TGCAGTGCTAGCAAACAGGCTGGGGGCAATCAGCCCCAGCATTTT.

V gene TRBV20-1 combines with J gene TRBJ2-5, with 7 bases matching TRBD2. This CDR3 region has 15 residues. Losses at the gene ends were 3 bases for V and 5 bases for J; bases not matched to a gene: 12. Per germline, CDR1 DFQATT and CDR2 SNEGSKA (reference sequence). CDR3 loop: CSASPWSGGGETQYF. In DNA, the CDR3 is TGCAGTGCTAGTCCCTGGTCGGGGGGTGGGGAGACCCAGTACTTC.

V and J are TRBV3-1 and TRBJ1-1; D gene uncertain. CDR3 length: 12 residues. V dropped 3 bases and J dropped 4 bases, with 6 bases sitting between them. In germline, CDR1 is LGHDT, CDR2 YNNKEL (reference sequence). CDR3 nucleotide sequence: TGTGCCAGCAGCCATCAGGCCACTGAAGCTTTCTTT. Encoded protein: CASSHQATEAFF.

The rearrangement joins TRBV7-2 to TRBJ1-4; TRBD1 matches at 7 bases. Germline CDR1 SGHTA, CDR2 FQGNSA. Trimming took 0 bases from V and 8 from J; bases not matched to a gene: 3. The CDR3 length is 14 residues. CDR3 region: CASSLAYRGEKLFF. In DNA, the CDR3 is TGTGCCAGCAGCTTAGCTTACAGGGGCGAAAAACTGTTTTTT. Drawing the rest from reference TRBV7-2 and TRBJ1-4, the complete variable domain is GAGVSQSPSNKVTEKGKDVELRCDPISGHTALYWYRQSLGQGLEFLIYFQGNSAPDKSGLPSDRFSAERTGGSVSTLTIQRTQQEDSAVYLCASSLAYRGEKLFFGSGTQLSVL.

The rearrangement uses TRBV7-9 and TRBJ2-2, with a weak D call TRBD2 (5 bases). CDR3 length equals 15 residues. Germline values: CDR1 SEHNR, CDR2 FQNEAQ (reference sequence). V lost 5 bases, J lost 1 base, and 11 bases lay in between. The CDR3 coding sequence is TGTGCCAGCAGCCTTGGACTGAAGAACACCGGGGAGCTGTTTTTT. This codes for CASSLGLKNTGELFF.

The chain employs TRBV12-3 or TRBV12-4 and TRBJ2-7; tentatively, D is TRBD1 (6 bases). Trimming removed 6 bases at V and 6 bases at J, with 15 bases between. The CDR3 is 13 amino acids. The CDR3 nucleotides are TGTGCCAGCAGGGCAGGGGCTCCCTCCGAGCAGTACTTC. This sequence encodes CASRAGAPSEQYF.

This clonotype has just a few counts. V gene TRBV2 combines with J gene TRBJ2-3; TRBD1 agrees at 9 bases. Germline CDR1 SNHLY, CDR2 FYNNEI. Losses at the gene ends were 10 bases for V and 1 base for J; bases not matched to a gene: 6. The CDR3 covers 14 residues. CDR3 bases: TGTGCCACTTCCAGGGACAGGGGCACAGATACGCAGTATTTT. Its translation is CATSRDRGTDTQYF.

V and J are TRBV28 and TRBJ2-5; TRBD2 matches at 12 bases. Germline trimming cut 5 bases from V and 7 bases from J; bases unmatched to any gene: 11. Germline assignment: CDR1 MDHEN and CDR2 SYDVKM. The CDR3 extends over 16 amino acids. CDR3 region: CASSGGLAGLVGTQYF. CDR3 nucleotides: TGTGCCAGCAGTGGGGGACTAGCGGGCCTCGTGGGGACCCAGTACTTC.

The chain carries TRBV12-3 or TRBV12-4 and TRBJ2-5; perhaps TRBD2 as D (7 bases). The CDR3 has 15 amino acids. Between the trimmed V and J ends, which lost 3 bases and 6 bases, there was a span of 17 bases. The DNA of the CDR3 is TGTGCCAGCAGTTTTTCCGGGGGGCGGGAAAAGACCCAGTACTTC. Protein product: CASSFSGGREKTQYF.

The V call is TRBV6-1, the J call TRBJ1-5, with D possibly TRBD1 on 6 matching bases. V lost 7 bases, J lost 1 base, and 11 bases lay in between. This CDR3 has 14 amino acids. Germline values: CDR1 MNHNS, CDR2 SASEGT. The CDR3 protein is CASIRGPSNQPQHF. CDR3 coding DNA: TGTGCCAGCATCCGGGGGCCCAGCAATCAGCCCCAGCATTTT.

The chain joins TRBV5-1 to TRBJ2-3, with 9 nucleotides matching TRBD1. The CDR3 has 14 amino acids. Germline V CDR1 and CDR2: SGHRS, YFSETQ. V lost 5 bases to trimming and J lost 3 bases; unmatched junction nucleotides: 4. CDR3 sequence (DNA): TGCGCCAGCAGGTCACAGGGGGCAACAGATACGCAGTATTTT. Translating gives CASRSQGATDTQYF.

This clonotype was observed a single time. The V gene is TRBV7-6, the J gene TRBJ2-5; the match to TRBD2 covers 12 bases. Germline V lookup: CDR1 SGHVS, CDR2 FNYEAQ. The junction had 5 bases not matched to a gene; V was cut back by 4 bases and J by 2 bases. The CDR3 is 16 amino acids. As DNA, the CDR3 is TGTGCCAGCAGCTCAACCGGACTAGCGGGGCAAGAGACCCAGTACTTC. It specifies CASSSTGLAGQETQYF. The complete variable domain, with remaining parts taken from reference TRBV7-6 and TRBJ2-5, reads GAGVSQSPRYKVTKRGQDVALRCDPISGHVSLYWYRQALGQGPEFLTYFNYEAQQDKSGLPNDRFSAERPEGSISTLTIQRTEQRDSAMYRCASSSTGLAGQETQYFGPGTRLLVL.

For this clonotype: This likely comes from a read error, as the CDR3 has no conserved phenylalanine or tryptophan at its end. The chain joins TRBV29-1 to TRBJ2-3; tentative D call: TRBD2 (6 bases). This CDR3 region has 10 residues. Looked up from germline, CDR1 is SQVTM and CDR2 is ANQGSEA. V lost 7 bases to trimming and J lost 4 bases, with 6 bases between them. CDR3 nucleotides: TGCAGCGGACTAGCAGATACGCAGTATGTT. Its translation is CSGLADTQYV.

V usage is TRBV4-3 and J usage is TRBJ1-2; D unclear. Trimming cost V 8 bases and J 2 bases, with 15 bases left between them. Germline V gene lookup returns CDR1 LGHNA and CDR2 YSLEER. This CDR3 is 14 amino acids long. CDR3 in amino acids: CASSQAWTNYGYTF. CDR3 bases: TGCGCCAGCTCCCAGGCTTGGACCAACTATGGCTACACCTTC.

CDR3 amino acids: CASSLTRQSSGNTIYF. Here the CDR3 DNA reads TGTGCCAGCAGTCTTACTCGGCAGAGCTCTGGAAACACCATATATTTT. This sequence joins TRBV6-5 and TRBJ1-3; D is undetermined. The CDR3 covers 16 residues. V dropped 5 bases and J dropped 0 bases, with 14 bases sitting between them. In germline, CDR1 is MNHEY, CDR2 SVGAGI.

A note on this clonotype: A read error may produce the germline difference seen at one junction end. This chain uses TRBV19 with TRBJ1-1; D gene unclear. This CDR3 contains 13 residues. CDR1 LNHDA and CDR2 SQIVND come from the germline V gene (reference sequence). The CDR3 DNA follows: TGTGCCAGTAGTATCGACGGGAACGCTGAAGCTTTCTTT. This codes for CASSIDGNAEAFF.

Comments on this clonotype: An end of the junction does not agree with germline; a read error may underlie this. The CDR3 is CASSSESRGFLVF. As DNA, the CDR3 is TGTGCCAGCAGTTCCGAGTCCCGCGGGTTCTTAGTCTTC. The rearrangement joins TRBV6-2 or TRBV6-3 to TRBJ2-1; D perhaps matches TRBD2 (5 bases). Germline-derived CDR1 and CDR2 are MNHEY and SVGEGT. This CDR3 is built from 13 residues.

This sequence joins TRBV28 and TRBJ2-7; 8 bases are shared with TRBD1. The CDR3 is 15 amino acids. J was trimmed by 4 bases and V by 5 bases; bases with no gene match: 10. From germline, CDR1 is MDHEN and CDR2 SYDVKM. The CDR3 region has the DNA TGTGCCAGCAGTGCCCAACAGGGGGGTCGTTACGAGCAGTACTTC. Protein: CASSAQQGGRYEQYF. The full variable domain, its missing parts supplied by reference TRBV28 and TRBJ2-7, is DVKVTQSSRYLVKRTGEKVFLECVQDMDHENMFWYRQDPGLGLRLIYFSYDVKMKEKGDIPEGYSVSREKKERFSLILESASTNQTSMYLCASSAQQGGRYEQYFGPGTRLTVT.

The chain couples TRBV19 to TRBJ2-5; D might be TRBD1 (6 bases). V was pared by 5 bases and J by 0 bases, with 13 bases between. Germline V lookup: CDR1 LNHDA, CDR2 SQIVND (reference sequence). This CDR3 has 15 amino acids. The CDR3 spells CASSQDRSHQETQYF. The CDR3 region has the DNA TGTGCCAGTAGTCAAGACAGGTCCCACCAAGAGACCCAGTACTTC. The full variable domain, its missing parts supplied by reference TRBV19 and TRBJ2-5, is DGGITQSPKYLFRKEGQNVTLSCEQNLNHDAMYWYRQDPGQGLRLIYYSQIVNDFQKGDIAEGYSVSREKKESFPLTVTSAQKNPTAFYLCASSQDRSHQETQYFGPGTRLLVL.

The rearrangement links TRBV24-1 to TRBJ1-1; tentative D call: TRBD1 (5 bases). This CDR3 is built from 13 residues. Trimming cost V 5 bases and J 6 bases, with 12 bases left between them. Germline lookup yields CDR1 KGHDR and CDR2 SFDVKD. CDR3 loop: CATSVKGSAEAFF. The CDR3 region has the DNA TGTGCCACCAGTGTTAAGGGGTCGGCTGAAGCTTTCTTT.

V gene TRBV20-1 combines with J gene TRBJ2-5; TRBD1 matches 7 bases. The junction had 8 bases not matched to a gene; V was cut back by 3 bases and J by 1 base. The CDR3 has 15 residues. Germline assignment: CDR1 DFQATT and CDR2 SNEGSKA (reference sequence). The CDR3 DNA sequence: TGCAGTGCTAGCAGGGACAGCCTAACCCAAGAGACCCAGTACTTC. Translating gives CSASRDSLTQETQYF.

The V gene is TRBV19, the J gene TRBJ2-1, with no clear D. The germline V gene has CDR1 LNHDA and CDR2 SQIVND (reference sequence). CDR3 length equals 14 residues. V was clipped by 7 bases and J by 4 bases, with 14 bases between them. The DNA for the CDR3 is TGTGCCAGTAATAAGGGTGATTCGTACAATGAGCAGTTCTTC. It codes for CASNKGDSYNEQFF. The full variable domain, its missing parts supplied by reference TRBV19 and TRBJ2-1, is DGGITQSPKYLFRKEGQNVTLSCEQNLNHDAMYWYRQDPGQGLRLIYYSQIVNDFQKGDIAEGYSVSREKKESFPLTVTSAQKNPTAFYLCASNKGDSYNEQFFGPGTRLTVL.

J is TRBJ2-3 and V is TRBV6-5; possibly TRBD1 for D (5 bases). Germline V CDR1 and CDR2: MNHEY, SVGAGI. Trimming took off 2 bases at V and 0 bases at J, with 18 bases between the two ends. The CDR3 sequence is 18 residues long. The CDR3 DNA reads TGTGCCAGCAGTTACGCCCTACAGGACGCCGTTAGCACAGATACGCAGTATTTT. Translating it yields CASSYALQDAVSTDTQYF.

The V and J genes are TRBV7-8 and TRBJ2-1; D unresolved. CDR3 length equals 12 residues. V lost 5 bases and J 9 bases, leaving 11 bases between the germline ends. The germline V gene has CDR1 SGHVS and CDR2 FQNEAQ. The CDR3 coding sequence is TGTGCCAGCAGCCCAGCTCGTTCTGAGCAGTTCTTC. It encodes CASSPARSEQFF.

This chain joins TRBV7-9 and TRBJ1-5; 9 nucleotides align to TRBD1. V lost 5 bases, J lost 3 bases, and 5 bases stayed unmatched. Germline V lookup: CDR1 SEHNR, CDR2 FQNEAQ (reference sequence). CDR3 length equals 15 residues. The CDR3 sequence is CASSEDRGPNQPQHF. CDR3 sequence (DNA): TGTGCCAGCAGCGAGGACAGGGGCCCCAATCAGCCCCAGCATTTT.

The chain carries TRBV5-1 and TRBJ2-1; 7 bases are a match to TRBD2. V was clipped by 0 bases and J by 2 bases; unmatched bases: 5. CDR1 is SGHRS and CDR2 is YFSETQ in the germline V gene. This CDR3 has 16 residues. As DNA, the CDR3 is TGCGCCAGCAGCTTGGAAGCGGGGAATGCCTACAATGAGCAGTTCTTC. Residues: CASSLEAGNAYNEQFF.